The 15 T cell receptor beta chains reported below all come from one sample, sequenced in a study of human T cells and chemical hapten exposure. Stated time point: pre-sensitization, week 0. Treatment here: therapeutic diphenylcyclopropenone sensitization with weekly scalp DPC. In TCRdb, the RACE reads were re-called with MiXCR into one record per CDR3 protein. The sample holds more than 250,000 distinct CDR3 sequences, 8.6% seen once. The sample consisted of whole blood, taken in connection with sensitization to the hapten diphenylcyclopropenone (DPC). The receptors here all came from a middle-aged woman with alopecia areata. Some clones in this sample may be carry-over from other donors' samples.

The chain combines TRBV20-1 with TRBJ2-2; possibly TRBD2 for D (5 bases). The CDR3 contains 14 residues. In germline, CDR1 is DFQATT, CDR2 SNEGSKA (reference sequence). The ends were cut back, 0 bases at V and 1 base at J, with 6 bases in the middle. CDR3 in DNA: TGCAGTGCTAGAGAGAGCGGGAACACCGGGGAGCTGTTTTTT. It encodes CSARESGNTGELFF.

The sample holds many counts of this clonotype. The J gene is TRBJ2-7, the V gene TRBV6-5; D is perhaps TRBD2 (6 bases). The CDR3 runs 12 residues. Trimming stripped 11 bases from V and 3 bases from J, with 14 bases between. Germline loops: CDR1 MNHEY, CDR2 SVGAGI. The CDR3 sequence is CASGRESYEQYF. The CDR3 DNA follows: TGTGCCTCTGGCCGGGAGAGCTACGAGCAGTACTTC.

This clonotype was picked up many times. The V and J genes are TRBV4-1 and TRBJ2-7, with 7 bases matching TRBD1. V was clipped by 4 bases and J by 6 bases; unmatched bases: 9. Germline CDR1 MGHRA, CDR2 YSYEKL. This CDR3 region has 14 residues. CDR3 in amino acids: CASSRRQGVSEQYF. The CDR3 DNA reads as TGCGCCAGCAGCCGGCGGCAGGGGGTAAGCGAGCAGTACTTC.

The chain carries TRBV12-3 or TRBV12-4 and TRBJ1-6, with D maybe TRBD1 (5 bases). This CDR3 is 15 amino acids long. The V and J ends lost 3 bases and 5 bases respectively, with 11 bases between them. In nucleotides, the CDR3 is TGTGCCAGCAGTTTGGGGCAGCTAAATAATTCACCCCTCCACTTT. This encodes CASSLGQLNNSPLHF.

There are a few counts of this clonotype. The chain recombines TRBV20-1 with TRBJ1-4; unclear D gene. Germline CDR1 reads DFQATT; CDR2 reads SNEGSKA (reference sequence). This CDR3 contains 15 residues. Trimming left V 3 bases short and J 0 bases short, with 11 bases between. The CDR3 DNA is TGCAGTGCTAGTGGCGGAGGGTCAACTAATGAAAAACTGTTTTTT. This encodes CSASGGGSTNEKLFF.

This clonotype was seen more than once but under ten times. The chain employs TRBV5-1 and TRBJ2-2; the D gene could be TRBD1 or TRBD2 (5 bases each). Trimming shortened V by 7 bases and J by 2 bases, and 15 bases separated the two germline ends. CDR1 and CDR2 from the germline V gene are SGHRS and YFSETQ. CDR3 size: 15 residues. The CDR3 region is CASSDRGSNTGELFF. CDR3 DNA sequence: TGCGCCAGCTCCGACCGGGGCTCCAACACCGGGGAGCTGTTTTTT.

The chain has TRBV29-1 and TRBJ2-2; maybe TRBD2 (5 bases). CDR3 size: 13 residues. V dropped 4 bases and J dropped 4 bases, with 10 bases sitting between them. CDR1 SQVTM and CDR2 ANQGSEA come from the germline V gene. The CDR3 reads CSVGTRLTGELFF. The CDR3 coding sequence is TGCAGCGTTGGGACTCGACTCACCGGGGAGCTGTTTTTT.

This clonotype has more than one count but fewer than ten. The CDR3 bases are TGTGCCAGCAATCGAGGGGATAGAAATGAAAAACTGTTTTTT. Amino acids: CASNRGDRNEKLFF. The V call is TRBV2, the J call TRBJ1-4; possible D gene TRBD1, 5 bases. Per germline, CDR1 SNHLY and CDR2 FYNNEI. This CDR3 has 14 amino acids. V lost 7 bases and J 5 bases, leaving 14 bases between the germline ends.

This chain connects TRBV28 to TRBJ2-7; 8 nucleotides align to TRBD1. Germline V lookup: CDR1 MDHEN, CDR2 SYDVKM. This CDR3 is 14 amino acids long. V was clipped by 5 bases and J by 3 bases; unmatched bases: 6. The CDR3 loop is CASSTGTGVYEQYF. The CDR3 DNA is TGTGCCAGCAGTACCGGGACAGGAGTCTACGAGCAGTACTTC.

The chain is built from TRBV20-1 and TRBJ1-2; D is possibly TRBD1 (6 bases). With 0 bases removed from V and 4 bases from J, the gap between germline ends came to 18 bases. The germline V gene encodes CDR1 DFQATT and CDR2 SNEGSKA (reference sequence). The CDR3 length is 16 residues. The CDR3 DNA follows: TGCAGTGCTAGAGACAATCGACAGGCGCGGGGCTATGGCTACACCTTC. This translates into CSARDNRQARGYGYTF.

This clonotype came up many times. The chain has TRBV2 and TRBJ2-3; a possible D gene is TRBD2 (7 bases). The CDR3 extends over 14 amino acids. Germline values: CDR1 SNHLY, CDR2 FYNNEI. Trimming took 6 bases from V and 4 from J, leaving 14 bases between them. The CDR3 spells CASSMGGGADTQYF. In DNA, the CDR3 is TGTGCCAGCAGCATGGGAGGGGGGGCAGATACGCAGTATTTT.

The CDR3 region has the DNA TGTGCCAGCAGCCCATTGGGACAGGGGGCAATGTCACCCCTCCACTTT. This codes for CASSPLGQGAMSPLHF. This chain joins TRBV7-9 and TRBJ1-6, with 12 bases identical to TRBD1. Germline loops: CDR1 SEHNR, CDR2 FQNEAQ (reference sequence). CDR3 length: 16 residues. Trimming at V came to 5 bases and at J to 10 bases, leaving 9 bases not matched to a gene.

This clonotype was picked up a small number of times. The rearrangement joins TRBV24-1 to TRBJ2-6, with D perhaps TRBD1 (7 bases). The CDR3 is 20 amino acids. The germline CDR1 and CDR2 sequences are KGHDR and SFDVKD. Trimming took 3 bases from V and 0 from J, leaving 20 bases between them. The CDR3 region is CATSDAGAGQKISGANVLTF. DNA for the CDR3: TGTGCCACCAGTGATGCTGGGGCGGGACAGAAGATCTCTGGGGCCAACGTCCTGACTTTC.

This clonotype was counted only a few times. The chain is built from TRBV2 and TRBJ1-2; unclear D gene. Trimming pared 4 bases from V and 0 bases from J, leaving 6 bases between. The CDR3 runs 13 residues. Looked up from germline, CDR1 is SNHLY and CDR2 is FYNNEI. The CDR3 protein is CASSGPANYGYTF. CDR3 coding DNA: TGTGCCAGCAGTGGGCCGGCTAACTATGGCTACACCTTC.

The gene calls are TRBV3-1 and TRBJ1-2; tentative D call: TRBD1 (5 bases). The CDR3 spans 14 residues. Germline CDR1 reads LGHDT; CDR2 reads YNNKEL (reference sequence). The germline V and J ends were trimmed by 3 bases and 1 base, with 9 bases remaining between them. In DNA form, the CDR3 reads TGTGCCAGCAGCCACGAACAGGTTAACTATGGCTACACCTTC. This sequence encodes CASSHEQVNYGYTF.